This T cell receptor beta chain was found in a study of blood T cell repertoires in COVID-19. The CDR3 contains 18 residues. The germline V gene has CDR1 SEHNR and CDR2 FQNEAQ (reference sequence). Trimming cost V 6 bases and J 5 bases; bases outside gene matches: 12. As processed by the authors: It was from reference gene primer amplification that nucleated cell counts were estimated. Method: immunoSEQ multiplex PCR; TCRdb's copy keeps in-frame clones and lacks some. The V and J calls and the clone size are those of that table, but D and trimming were determined from the DNA. The sample carries fewer than 150,000 clones, approximately 88% recorded once.

This TCR was recovered from a human donor in a cohort sampled during active COVID-19. Sequencing was done on a sample of peripheral blood. This chain connects TRBV7-9 to TRBJ2-1, with 14 positions matching TRBD2. This CDR3 reads CASSRTAGTSGGNNEQFF. CDR3 DNA sequence: TGTGCCAGCAGTCGCACCGCCGGGACTAGCGGGGGTAACAATGAGCAGTTCTTC.